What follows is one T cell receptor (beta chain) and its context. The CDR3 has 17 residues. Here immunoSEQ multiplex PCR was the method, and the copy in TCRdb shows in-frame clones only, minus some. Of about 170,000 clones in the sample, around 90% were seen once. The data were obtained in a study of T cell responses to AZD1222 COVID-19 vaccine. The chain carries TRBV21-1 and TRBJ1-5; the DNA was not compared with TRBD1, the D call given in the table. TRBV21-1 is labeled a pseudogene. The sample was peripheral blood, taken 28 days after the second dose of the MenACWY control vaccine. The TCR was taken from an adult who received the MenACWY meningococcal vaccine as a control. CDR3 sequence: CASSNTAGGGGGQPQHF. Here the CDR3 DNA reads TGTGCCAGCAGCAATACGGCAGGGGGCGGAGGCGGTCAGCCCCAGCATTTT.